The 5 T cell receptor beta chains below come from one sample, sequenced in a study of OX40 agonist ivuxolimab in advanced cancers. Data came from immunoSEQ multiplex PCR; TCRdb stores just in-frame clones and leaves some out. This table has 65,000 to 100,000 clones, about 91% appearing once. The starting material was CD4+ or CD8+ T cells sorted from blood, obtained in a trial of the OX40 agonist ivuxolimab. The receptors come from an adult with an advanced solid tumor such as melanoma, head and neck, liver or kidney cancer.

This chain joins TRBV21-1 and TRBJ2-1; TRBD1, the table's D call, was not compared with the DNA. TRBV21-1 counts as a pseudogene. The CDR3 consists of 17 residues. CDR3 region: CASWDRGAGNSYNEQFF. In DNA form, the CDR3 reads TGTGCCAGTTGGGACAGGGGGGCCGGTAACTCCTACAATGAGCAGTTCTTC.

CDR3 nucleotides: TGTGCCAGCAGCTTAGTAGGGGCCCACAATGAGCAGTTCTTC. Encoded protein: CASSLVGAHNEQFF. This chain connects TRBV11-3 to TRBJ2-1, with D perhaps TRBD1 (5 bases). Germline V CDR1 and CDR2: SGHNT, YENEEA. Trimming took off 1 base at V and 5 bases at J, with 9 bases between the two ends. This CDR3 has 14 amino acids.

The chain couples TRBV19 to TRBJ2-4; the D gene is possibly TRBD1 (6 bases). CDR3 length equals 15 residues. V dropped 4 bases and J dropped 3 bases, with 13 bases sitting between them. The germline V gene has CDR1 LNHDA and CDR2 SQIVND (reference sequence). The CDR3 reads CASSSHETGKNIQYF. The CDR3 nucleotides read TGTGCCAGTAGTAGTCATGAGACAGGCAAAAACATTCAGTACTTC.

In this sample, this clone turned up once. This sequence joins TRBV28 and TRBJ1-5; D is perhaps TRBD1 (5 bases). The CDR3 spans 12 residues. Germline V lookup: CDR1 MDHEN, CDR2 SYDVKM. The germline V and J ends were trimmed by 7 bases and 8 bases, with 12 bases remaining between them. The CDR3 bases are TGTGCCAGCAACACCGGGGCAAAGCCCCAGCATTTT. As protein: CASNTGAKPQHF.

This clone was picked up one time. The rearrangement joins TRBV27 to TRBJ1-1; unclear D gene. Germline V CDR1 and CDR2: MNHEY, SMNVEV (reference sequence). V shed 3 bases and J shed 6 bases, with 11 bases lying between them. The CDR3 is made up of 13 amino acids. The CDR3 protein is CASSFRGSAEAFF. The CDR3 coding sequence is TGTGCCAGCAGTTTTCGGGGAAGCGCTGAAGCTTTCTTT.